The 17 T cell receptor beta chains listed next were all sequenced from one sample in a study. Each CDR3 protein is one row after TCRdb ran MiXCR on the 5' RACE reads. The sample lists some 54,000 distinct CDR3 sequences, 17% occurring once. The sequenced material came from naive CD4+ T cells sorted from blood. Noted subset: naive CD4+ T cells, CD4+CD45RA+CD25-. Receptors were obtained from a female donor with breast cancer.

This clonotype was counted many times. V gene TRBV5-4 combines with J gene TRBJ2-7; no definite D call. Germline CDR1 reads SGHNT; CDR2 reads YYREEE (reference sequence). The CDR3 is 14 residues long. V shed 1 base and J shed 0 bases, with 8 bases lying between them. The CDR3 loop reads CASSLRANSYEQYF. The CDR3 region has the DNA TGTGCCAGCAGCTTGCGGGCAAACTCCTACGAGCAGTACTTC. Based on the CDR3 plus reference TRBV5-4 and TRBJ2-7, the full variable domain is ETGVTQSPTHLIKTRGQQVTLRCSSQSGHNTVSWYQQALGQGPQFIFQYYREEENGRGNFPPRFSGLQFPNYSSELNVNALELDDSALYLCASSLRANSYEQYFGPGTRLTVT.

With respect to this clonotype: A much larger clone differs by one base, so this may be a read error. The chain combines TRBV7-7 with TRBJ2-5; 10 bases line up with TRBD1. Germline CDR1 and CDR2: SSHAT and FNYEAQ (reference sequence). This CDR3 is built from 16 residues. The chain's CDR3 is CASGLGGQGPRETQYF. The DNA of the CDR3 is TGTGCTAGCGGCTTAGGGGGACAGGGGCCTCGGGAGACCCAGTACTTC. Using reference TRBV7-7 and TRBJ2-5 for the parts outside the CDR3, the full variable domain is GAGVSQSPRYKVTKRGQDVTLRCDPISSHATLYWYQQALGQGPEFLTYFNYEAQPDKSGLPSDRFSAERPEGSISTLTIQRTEQRDSAMYRCASGLGGQGPRETQYFGPGTRLLVL.

This clonotype was found a few times. The chain carries TRBV5-1 and TRBJ2-2; no definite D call. Germline V gives CDR1 SGHRS, CDR2 YFSETQ. Trimming removed 1 base at V and 1 base at J, with 11 bases between. This CDR3 comprises 16 residues. The CDR3 protein is CASSLSIGQNTGELFF. CDR3 DNA: TGCGCCAGCAGCTTGAGTATTGGCCAGAACACCGGGGAGCTGTTTTTT.

Points on this clonotype: This may be a read error, as it is one base from a much larger clone. The chain combines TRBV5-5 with TRBJ2-1; 9 bases match TRBD2. V lost 2 bases to trimming and J lost 7 bases; unmatched junction nucleotides: 1. The CDR3 is 13 amino acids. CDR1 SGHKS and CDR2 YYEKEE come from the germline V gene (reference sequence). The CDR3 sequence is CASSFAGGNEQFF. The CDR3 DNA reads TGTGCCAGCAGCTTCGCGGGGGGGAATGAGCAGTTCTTC.

This clonotype showed up just a few times. This rearrangement joins TRBV6-1 to TRBJ2-5; D might be TRBD2 (6 bases). The ends were cut back, 4 bases at V and 5 bases at J, with 14 bases in the middle. Germline CDR1 is MNHNS and CDR2 is SASEGT. CDR3 size: 14 residues. The CDR3 is CASSVGGREETQYF. CDR3 sequence (DNA): TGTGCCAGCAGTGTGGGTGGACGGGAGGAGACCCAGTACTTC.

Only a few counts were recorded for this clonotype. The chain couples TRBV5-1 to TRBJ2-2; the D call may be TRBD1 or TRBD2 (5 bases each). Germline loops: CDR1 SGHRS, CDR2 YFSETQ. With 3 bases removed from V and 1 base from J, the gap between germline ends came to 13 bases. The CDR3 totals 16 residues. CDR3 sequence: CASSWGSRRNTGELFF. In nucleotides, the CDR3 is TGCGCCAGCAGCTGGGGGTCCCGGAGGAACACCGGGGAGCTGTTTTTT.

There are many counts of this clonotype. This rearrangement joins TRBV7-3 to TRBJ2-5; a possible D gene is TRBD2 (5 bases). Per germline, CDR1 SGHTA and CDR2 FQGTGA. Trimming took 2 bases from V and 5 from J, leaving 9 bases between them. The CDR3 is 13 residues long. The DNA of the CDR3 is TGTGCCAGCAGCTTATGGTCGGGGGAGACCCAGTACTTC. It codes for CASSLWSGETQYF.

The chain's CDR3 is CASSSLGDTEAFF. CDR3 bases: TGTGCCAGCAGCTCCCTAGGCGACACTGAAGCTTTCTTT. The V and J genes are TRBV11-3 and TRBJ1-1; no firm D call. V shed 4 bases and J shed 3 bases, with 9 bases lying between them. CDR1 is SGHNT and CDR2 is YENEEA in the germline V gene. This CDR3 spans 13 amino acids. Variable domain in full (rest from reference TRBV11-3 and TRBJ1-1): EAGVVQSPRYKIIEKKQPVAFWCNPISGHNTLYWYLQNLGQGPELLIRYENEEAVDDSQLPKDRFSAERLKGVDSTLKIQPAELGDSAVYLCASSSLGDTEAFFGQGTRLTVV.

This clonotype came up many times. DNA of the CDR3: TGTGCCATCAGGGGACTTTATACCGATGGCTACACCTTC. Its protein is CAIRGLYTDGYTF. V is TRBV10-3 and J is TRBJ1-2; possibly TRBD1 for D (5 bases). With 6 bases removed from V and 6 bases from J, the gap between germline ends came to 14 bases. Germline-derived CDR1 and CDR2 are ENHRY and SYGVKD. This CDR3 has 13 residues.

The J gene is TRBJ1-1, the V gene TRBV5-1; the match to TRBD1 covers 8 bases. Germline CDR1 SGHRS, CDR2 YFSETQ. The CDR3 covers 12 residues. V lost 0 bases to trimming and J lost 12 bases; unmatched junction nucleotides: 4. DNA of the CDR3: TGCGCCAGCAGCTTGGAGGGCAGGGGGCCTTTCTTT. This encodes CASSLEGRGPFF.

This clonotype was recorded many times. The rearrangement links TRBV5-1 to TRBJ2-3; a possible D gene is TRBD1 (6 bases). V dropped 4 bases and J dropped 2 bases, with 17 bases sitting between them. The germline gives CDR1 SGHRS, CDR2 YFSETQ. The CDR3 length is 16 residues. The DNA of the CDR3 is TGCGCCAGCAGCCTTTTACTGACAGGAGCCACAGATACGCAGTATTTT. Its translation: CASSLLLTGATDTQYF.

The chain carries TRBV14 and TRBJ1-6; no clear D. Germline loops: CDR1 SGHDN, CDR2 FVKESK. CDR3 length: 13 residues. V lost 4 bases, J lost 14 bases, and 15 bases lay in between. The DNA for the CDR3 is TGTGCCAGCAGCCTTCGGCCCCTAGCGGCCCTCCACTTT. Amino acids: CASSLRPLAALHF.

A few counts support this clonotype. The chain uses TRBV5-1 and TRBJ2-6; D is uncertain. Trimming left V 2 bases short and J 4 bases short, with 4 bases between. The CDR3 contains 13 residues. Germline values: CDR1 SGHRS, CDR2 YFSETQ. CDR3 protein: CASSLNGANVLTF. The CDR3 DNA sequence: TGCGCCAGCAGCTTAAACGGGGCCAACGTCCTGACTTTC.

Only a few counts were recorded for this clonotype. The rearrangement links TRBV4-3 to TRBJ1-2; TRBD1 matches 7 bases. The V and J ends lost 4 bases and 0 bases, in that order; junction bases with no gene match: 8. CDR1 LGHNA and CDR2 YSLEER come from the germline V gene. CDR3 length equals 16 residues. CDR3 region: CASSPDRANSNYGYTF. As DNA, the CDR3 is TGCGCCAGCAGCCCAGACAGGGCGAATTCTAACTATGGCTACACCTTC.

This clonotype has more than one count but fewer than ten. The chain combines TRBV28 with TRBJ2-6; D uncertain. The V gene lost 3 bases and the J gene lost 1 base, with 4 bases spanning the gap. Germline loops: CDR1 MDHEN, CDR2 SYDVKM. This CDR3 has 14 amino acids. CDR3 sequence: CASSFRSGANVLTF. For the CDR3, the DNA is TGTGCCAGCAGTTTCCGTTCTGGGGCCAACGTCCTGACTTTC.

Concerning this clonotype: With a much larger clone just one base away, this may be a read error. The chain uses TRBV6-1 and TRBJ2-1; no reliable D call. Germline V gives CDR1 MNHNS, CDR2 SASEGT. This CDR3 comprises 12 residues. CDR3 residues: CASRISANEQLF. CDR3 in DNA: TGTGCCAGCCGAATTTCCGCCAATGAGCAGCTCTTC.

The chain employs TRBV5-1 and TRBJ2-1; tentative D call: TRBD1 (6 bases). The CDR3 loop spans 16 amino acids. Germline lookup yields CDR1 SGHRS and CDR2 YFSETQ. V lost 2 bases and J 4 bases, leaving 16 bases between the germline ends. CDR3 nucleotides: TGCGCCAGCAGCTTCCGCGGGCAGGGGCGATACAATGAGCAGTTCTTC. Translated, it gives CASSFRGQGRYNEQFF.